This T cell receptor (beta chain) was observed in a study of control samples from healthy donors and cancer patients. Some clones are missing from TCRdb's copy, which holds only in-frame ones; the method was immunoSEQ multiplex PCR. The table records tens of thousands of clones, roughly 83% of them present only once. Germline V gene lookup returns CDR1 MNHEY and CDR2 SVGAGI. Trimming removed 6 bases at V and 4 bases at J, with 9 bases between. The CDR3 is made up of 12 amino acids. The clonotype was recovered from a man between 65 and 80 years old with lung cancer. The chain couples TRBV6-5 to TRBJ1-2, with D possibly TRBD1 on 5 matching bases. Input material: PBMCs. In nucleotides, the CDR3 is TGTGCCAGCAGGGACATCTCCTATGGCTACACCTTC. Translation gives CASRDISYGYTF.